This TCR beta chain was sequenced for a study of blood T cell repertoires in COVID-19 (dated by TCRdb to the early 2020s). The study in broad terms: Collaborator samples came from the United States, Italy and Spain and covered acute and convalescent phases of COVID-19. The prospective study material was composed of cDNA or gDNA derived from T cells, B-cell-depleted T cells, or PBMCs. The dataset comprised deeply sampled blood TCRbeta repertoires from subjects exposed to, actively infected with, or recovered from COVID-19. The repertoires were released in a freely available public database intended as a resource for research on the immune response to SARS-CoV-2. Samples were obtained from the ongoing ImmuneRACE study (first 160 participants) and from 1,254 subjects provided by 6 global collaborators. A de-identified subject ID, COVID-19 status, age in years and sex were almost always included in the sample metadata. HLA class I and class II types, where available, came from metadata supplied by the sample provider rather than from assay-based typing. Beyond this particular receptor, the publication reports: How much clinical and demographic metadata was included differed by source and by participant, and the metadata was provided uncurated.

This clone was seen just once. It has no known antigen specificity. No base-level quality is on record; no much larger clone is a single base apart. From the cysteine through the phenylalanine, the CDR3 covers 16 amino acids. Here the CDR3 DNA is all that survives: 48 bases in frame from base 1. CDR1 and CDR2, looked up from the germline V gene (reference sequence), are LNHDA and SQIVND. Relative to germline, V is missing 5 bases and J is missing 4 bases, with 9 bases of the junction outside any gene match. TCRbeta CDR3 regions were amplified from genomic DNA by means of the immunoSEQ Assay, a bias-controlled multiplex PCR. The authors' analysis ran thus. The number of nucleated cells in each sample was estimated by amplification of reference gene primers within the assay. To quantify the absolute abundance of each unique TCRbeta CDR3 rearrangement, sequence reads were collapsed and filtered. For each sample, productive Simpson clonality was calculated by taking the square root of Simpson's diversity index across productive rearrangements. TCRdb took this table from immuneACCESS and kept in-frame rearrangements with V and J called. Such tables lack part of the clones; where checked against another copy, unresolved V genes explain under half of the gap, and the rest is unexplained. From that table come the V and J calls and clone size; the DNA was used to work out D and trimming. A total of about 94,000 clones appear in this sample, around 86% of them only once. The ten largest make up around 5% of the sample.

Whole blood was collected in K2EDTA tubes by collaborating institutions according to the institutions' own protocols. Collaborator samples were shipped for TCRbeta analysis as frozen whole blood, isolated PBMCs, or DNA extracted from either sample type. The sequence derives from a woman older than 75 with acute or convalescent COVID-19. The chain is assembled from TRBV19 and TRBJ2-7, and TRBD1 aligns with 12 junction nucleotides. Sequencing was done on a sample of peripheral blood. The CDR3 here reads CASSLQGQGASYEQYF. The nucleotide sequence reads TGTGCCAGTAGTCTACAGGGACAGGGGGCTTCGTACGAGCAGTACTTC.